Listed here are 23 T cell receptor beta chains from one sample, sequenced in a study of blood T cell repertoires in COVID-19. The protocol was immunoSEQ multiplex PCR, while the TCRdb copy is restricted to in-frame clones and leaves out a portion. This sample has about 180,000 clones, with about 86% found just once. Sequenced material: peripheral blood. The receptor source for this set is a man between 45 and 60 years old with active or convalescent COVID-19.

This chain's CDR3 is CASSPRIRDRGSPLHF. The CDR3 DNA follows: TGTGCCAGCTCACCAAGGATCCGGGACAGGGGGTCACCCCTCCACTTT. The chain is built from TRBV18 and TRBJ1-6; 11 bases fit TRBD1. This CDR3 is built from 16 residues. Germline V gene sequence: CDR1 KGHSH, CDR2 LQKENI. V shed 2 bases, J shed 10 bases, and the junction held 7 bases outside the gene matches. Together with reference TRBV18 and TRBJ1-6, the CDR3 gives the full variable domain: NAGVMQNPRHLVRRRGQEARLRCSPMKGHSHVYWYRQLPEEGLKFMVYLQKENIIDESGMPKERFSAEFPKEGPSILRIQQVVRGDSAAYFCASSPRIRDRGSPLHFGNGTRLTVT.

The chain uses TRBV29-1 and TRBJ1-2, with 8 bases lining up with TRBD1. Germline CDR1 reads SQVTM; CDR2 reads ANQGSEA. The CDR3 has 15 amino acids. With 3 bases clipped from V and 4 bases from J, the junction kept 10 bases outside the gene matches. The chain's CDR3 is CSVEGGTGLGYGYTF. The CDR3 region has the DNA TGCAGCGTTGAGGGGGGGACAGGACTGGGCTATGGCTACACCTTC.

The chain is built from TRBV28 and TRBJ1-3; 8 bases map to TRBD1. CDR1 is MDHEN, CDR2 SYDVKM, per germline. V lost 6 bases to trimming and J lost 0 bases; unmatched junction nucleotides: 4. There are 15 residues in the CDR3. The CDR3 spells CASRIRGLSGNTIYF. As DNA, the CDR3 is TGTGCCAGCAGAATCAGGGGGCTCTCTGGAAACACCATATATTTT.

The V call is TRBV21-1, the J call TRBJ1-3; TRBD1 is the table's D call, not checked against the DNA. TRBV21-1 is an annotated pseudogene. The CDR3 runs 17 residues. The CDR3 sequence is CASTRKRQPSLGNTIYF. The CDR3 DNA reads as TGTGCCAGTACACGTAAGAGACAGCCTTCTTTGGGAAACACCATATATTTT.

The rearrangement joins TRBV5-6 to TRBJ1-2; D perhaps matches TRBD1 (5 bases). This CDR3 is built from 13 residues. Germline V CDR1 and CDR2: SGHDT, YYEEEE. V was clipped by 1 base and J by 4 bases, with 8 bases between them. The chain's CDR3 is CASSLTGPYGYTF. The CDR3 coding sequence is TGTGCCAGCAGCTTGACAGGCCCCTATGGCTACACCTTC. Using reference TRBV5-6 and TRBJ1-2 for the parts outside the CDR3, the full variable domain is DAGVTQSPTHLIKTRGQQVTLRCSPKSGHDTVSWYQQALGQGPQFIFQYYEEEERQRGNFPDRFSGHQFPNYSSELNVNALLLGDSALYLCASSLTGPYGYTFGSGTRLTVV.

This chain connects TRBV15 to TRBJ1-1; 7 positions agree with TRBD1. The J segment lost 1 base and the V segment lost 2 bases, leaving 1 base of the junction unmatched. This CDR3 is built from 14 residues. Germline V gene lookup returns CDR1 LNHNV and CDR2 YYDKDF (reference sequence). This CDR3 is CATSRWTGNTEAFF. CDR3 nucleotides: TGTGCCACCAGCAGATGGACAGGGAACACTGAAGCTTTCTTT.

CDR3 coding DNA: TGTGCCAGCAGGGCAAGACAGGGGGGAGAAAAACTGTTTTTT. Protein sequence: CASRARQGGEKLFF. This sequence joins TRBV2 and TRBJ1-4, with TRBD1 matching over 9 bases. CDR1 is SNHLY and CDR2 is FYNNEI in the germline V gene. CDR3 length equals 14 residues. V lost 6 bases to trimming and J lost 8 bases; unmatched junction nucleotides: 7.

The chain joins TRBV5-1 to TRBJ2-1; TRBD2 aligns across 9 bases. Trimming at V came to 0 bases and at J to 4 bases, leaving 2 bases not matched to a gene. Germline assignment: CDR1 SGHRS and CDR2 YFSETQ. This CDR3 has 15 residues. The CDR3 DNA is TGCGCCAGCAGCTTGGAAGCGGGGGGTTACAATGAGCAGTTCTTC. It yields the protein CASSLEAGGYNEQFF. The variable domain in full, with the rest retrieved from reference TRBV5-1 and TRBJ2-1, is KAGVTQTPRYLIKTRGQQVTLSCSPISGHRSVSWYQQTPGQGLQFLFEYFSETQRNKGNFPGRFSGRQFSNSRSEMNVSTLELGDSALYLCASSLEAGGYNEQFFGPGTRLTVL.

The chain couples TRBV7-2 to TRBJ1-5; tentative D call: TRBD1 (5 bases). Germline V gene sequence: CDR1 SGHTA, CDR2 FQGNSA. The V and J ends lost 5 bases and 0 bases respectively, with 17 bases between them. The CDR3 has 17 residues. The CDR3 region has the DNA TGTGCCAGCAGCAAAAGCCCAGGGATAGATAGCAATCAGCCCCAGCATTTT. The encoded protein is CASSKSPGIDSNQPQHF.

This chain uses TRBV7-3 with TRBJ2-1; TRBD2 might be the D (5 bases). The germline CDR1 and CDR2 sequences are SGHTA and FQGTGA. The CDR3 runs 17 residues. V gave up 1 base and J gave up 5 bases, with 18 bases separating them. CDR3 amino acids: CASSLSVVSGANNEQFF. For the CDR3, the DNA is TGTGCCAGCAGCTTAAGTGTGGTGAGCGGAGCTAACAATGAGCAGTTCTTC.

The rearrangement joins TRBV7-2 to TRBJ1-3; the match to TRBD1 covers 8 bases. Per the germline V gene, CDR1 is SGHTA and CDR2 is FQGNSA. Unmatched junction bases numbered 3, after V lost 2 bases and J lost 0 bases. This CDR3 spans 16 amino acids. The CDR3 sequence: CASSLQGAYSGNTIYF. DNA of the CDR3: TGTGCCAGCAGCTTACAGGGGGCTTACTCTGGAAACACCATATATTTT.

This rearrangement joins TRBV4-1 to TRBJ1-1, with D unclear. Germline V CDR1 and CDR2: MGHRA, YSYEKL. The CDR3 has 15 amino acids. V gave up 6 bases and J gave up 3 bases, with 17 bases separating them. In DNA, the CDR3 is TGCGCCAGCAGTTATCGAGGAGGTCAACACACTGAAGCTTTCTTT. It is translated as CASSYRGGQHTEAFF.

The CDR3 coding sequence is TGTGCCAGCACCAAGGACAGGGATTCTGAAAAACTGTTTTTT. Protein: CASTKDRDSEKLFF. This chain links TRBV6-5 with TRBJ1-4, with TRBD1 identical over 8 bases. This CDR3 contains 14 residues. Germline V gene sequence: CDR1 MNHEY, CDR2 SVGAGI. V gave up 7 bases and J gave up 7 bases; unmatched junction bases: 8.

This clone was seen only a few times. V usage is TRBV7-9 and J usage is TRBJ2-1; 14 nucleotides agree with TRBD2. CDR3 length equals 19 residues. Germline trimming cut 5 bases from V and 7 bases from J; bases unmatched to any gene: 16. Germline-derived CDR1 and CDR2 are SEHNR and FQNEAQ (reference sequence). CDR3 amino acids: CASSPEAWWGLAGENEQFF. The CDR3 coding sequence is TGTGCCAGCAGCCCAGAGGCCTGGTGGGGACTAGCGGGAGAAAATGAGCAGTTCTTC.

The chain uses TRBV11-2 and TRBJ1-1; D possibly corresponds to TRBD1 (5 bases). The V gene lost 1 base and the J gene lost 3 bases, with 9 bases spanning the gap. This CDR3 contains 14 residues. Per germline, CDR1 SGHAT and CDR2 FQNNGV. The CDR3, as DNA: TGTGCCAGCAGCTTAGGACAGAAGTACACTGAAGCTTTCTTT. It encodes CASSLGQKYTEAFF.

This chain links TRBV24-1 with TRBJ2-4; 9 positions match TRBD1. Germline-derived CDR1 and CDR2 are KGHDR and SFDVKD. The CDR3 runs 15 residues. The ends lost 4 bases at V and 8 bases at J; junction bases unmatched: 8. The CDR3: CATSDPRTGEDIQYF. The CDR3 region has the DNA TGTGCCACCAGTGACCCTCGGACAGGGGAGGACATTCAGTACTTC.

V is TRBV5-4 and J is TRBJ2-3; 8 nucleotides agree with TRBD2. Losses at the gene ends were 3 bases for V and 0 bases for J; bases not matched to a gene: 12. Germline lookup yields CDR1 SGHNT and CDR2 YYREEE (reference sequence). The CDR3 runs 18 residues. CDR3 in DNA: TGTGCCAGCAGCTCGGGAGGGGGAGGACCCTTTAGCACAGATACGCAGTATTTT. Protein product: CASSSGGGGPFSTDTQYF.

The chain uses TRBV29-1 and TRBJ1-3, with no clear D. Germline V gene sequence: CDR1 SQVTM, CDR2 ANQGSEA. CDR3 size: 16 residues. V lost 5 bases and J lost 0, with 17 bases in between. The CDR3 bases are TGCAGCGTTTTCAAAACAGAGAGCCTCTCTGGAAACACCATATATTTT. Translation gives CSVFKTESLSGNTIYF.

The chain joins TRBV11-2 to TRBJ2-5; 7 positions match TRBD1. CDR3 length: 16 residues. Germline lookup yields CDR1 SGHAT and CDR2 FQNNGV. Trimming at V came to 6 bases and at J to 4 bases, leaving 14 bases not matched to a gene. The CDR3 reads CASSSGTAHSLETQYF. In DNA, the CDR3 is TGTGCCAGCAGTTCCGGGACAGCTCATTCCCTAGAGACCCAGTACTTC. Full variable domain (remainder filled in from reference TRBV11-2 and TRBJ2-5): EAGVAQSPRYKIIEKRQSVAFWCNPISGHATLYWYQQILGQGPKLLIQFQNNGVVDDSQLPKDRFSAERLKGVDSTLKIQPAKLEDSAVYLCASSSGTAHSLETQYFGPGTRLLVL.

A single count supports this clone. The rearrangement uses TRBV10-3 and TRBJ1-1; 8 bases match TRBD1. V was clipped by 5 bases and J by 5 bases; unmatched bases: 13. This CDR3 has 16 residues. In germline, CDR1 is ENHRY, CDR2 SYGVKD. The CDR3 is CAISTLTDRGWTEAFF. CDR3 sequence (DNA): TGTGCCATCAGTACCCTTACCGACAGGGGATGGACTGAAGCTTTCTTT.

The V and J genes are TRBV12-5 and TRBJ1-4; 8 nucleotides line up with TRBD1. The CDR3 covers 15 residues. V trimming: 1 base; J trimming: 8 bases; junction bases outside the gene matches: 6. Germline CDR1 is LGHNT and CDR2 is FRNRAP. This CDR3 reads CASGLAGQGREKLFF. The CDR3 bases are TGTGCTAGTGGTTTGGCCGGACAGGGACGGGAAAAACTGTTTTTT.

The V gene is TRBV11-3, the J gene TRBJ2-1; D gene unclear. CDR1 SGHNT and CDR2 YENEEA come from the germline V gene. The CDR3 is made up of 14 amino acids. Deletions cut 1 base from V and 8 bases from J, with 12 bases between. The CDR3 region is CASSLGLVGDEQFF. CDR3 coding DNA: TGTGCCAGCAGCTTAGGACTGGTTGGCGATGAGCAGTTCTTC.

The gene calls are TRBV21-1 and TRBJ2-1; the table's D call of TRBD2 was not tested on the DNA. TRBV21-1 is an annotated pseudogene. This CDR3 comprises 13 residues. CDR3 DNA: TGTGCCAGCAGCATGCGGTGGTACAATGAGCAGTTCTTC. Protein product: CASSMRWYNEQFF.